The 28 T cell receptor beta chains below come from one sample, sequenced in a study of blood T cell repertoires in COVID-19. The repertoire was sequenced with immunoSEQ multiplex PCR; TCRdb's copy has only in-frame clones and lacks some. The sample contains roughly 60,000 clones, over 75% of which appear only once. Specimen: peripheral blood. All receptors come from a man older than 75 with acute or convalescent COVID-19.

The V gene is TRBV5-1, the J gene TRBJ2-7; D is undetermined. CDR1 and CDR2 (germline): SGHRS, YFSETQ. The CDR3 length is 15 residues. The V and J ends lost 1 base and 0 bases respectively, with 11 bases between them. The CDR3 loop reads CASSLTVLSSYEQYF. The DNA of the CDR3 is TGCGCCAGCAGCTTGACAGTCTTGAGCTCCTACGAGCAGTACTTC.

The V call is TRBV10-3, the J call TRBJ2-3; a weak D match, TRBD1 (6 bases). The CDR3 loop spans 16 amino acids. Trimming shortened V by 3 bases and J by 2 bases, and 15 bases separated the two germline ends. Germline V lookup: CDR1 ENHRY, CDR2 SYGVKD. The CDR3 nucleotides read TGTGCCATCAGTGATACAGGGAAAGGACACACAGATACGCAGTATTTT. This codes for CAISDTGKGHTDTQYF.

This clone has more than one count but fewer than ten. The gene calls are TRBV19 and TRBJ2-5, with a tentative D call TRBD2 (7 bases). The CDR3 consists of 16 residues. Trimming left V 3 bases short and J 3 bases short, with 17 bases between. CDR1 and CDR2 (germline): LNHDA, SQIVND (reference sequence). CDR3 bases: TGTGCCAGTAGTATGGGAGGGGGAATAAAGGAAGAGACCCAGTACTTC. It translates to CASSMGGGIKEETQYF. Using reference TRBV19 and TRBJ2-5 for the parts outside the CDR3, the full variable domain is DGGITQSPKYLFRKEGQNVTLSCEQNLNHDAMYWYRQDPGQGLRLIYYSQIVNDFQKGDIAEGYSVSREKKESFPLTVTSAQKNPTAFYLCASSMGGGIKEETQYFGPGTRLLVL.

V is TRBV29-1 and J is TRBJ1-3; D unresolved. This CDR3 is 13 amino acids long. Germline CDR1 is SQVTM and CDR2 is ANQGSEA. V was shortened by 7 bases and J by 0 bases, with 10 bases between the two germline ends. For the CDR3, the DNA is TGCAGCGCCCATGCCTACTCTGGAAACACCATATATTTT. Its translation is CSAHAYSGNTIYF.

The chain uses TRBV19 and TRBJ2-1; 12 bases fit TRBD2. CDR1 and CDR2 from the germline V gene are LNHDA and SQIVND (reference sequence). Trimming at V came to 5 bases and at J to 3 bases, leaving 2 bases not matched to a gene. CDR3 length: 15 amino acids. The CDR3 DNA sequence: TGTGCCAGTAGTTGGACTAGCGGGGTCTACAATGAGCAGTTCTTC. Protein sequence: CASSWTSGVYNEQFF.

CDR3 in amino acids: CASSLLNTEAFF. In DNA form, the CDR3 reads TGTGCCAGCAGCCTTCTGAACACTGAAGCTTTCTTT. The chain employs TRBV2 and TRBJ1-1; D call uncertain. Trimming removed 6 bases from V and 0 bases from J, with 5 bases in between. Germline loops: CDR1 SNHLY, CDR2 FYNNEI. The CDR3 spans 12 residues.

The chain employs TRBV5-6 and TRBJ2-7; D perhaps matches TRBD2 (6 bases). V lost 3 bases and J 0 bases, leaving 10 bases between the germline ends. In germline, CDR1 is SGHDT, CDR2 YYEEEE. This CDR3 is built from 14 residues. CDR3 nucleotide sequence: TGTGCCAGCAGCTACCGGGACTCCTCCTACGAGCAGTACTTC. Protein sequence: CASSYRDSSYEQYF.

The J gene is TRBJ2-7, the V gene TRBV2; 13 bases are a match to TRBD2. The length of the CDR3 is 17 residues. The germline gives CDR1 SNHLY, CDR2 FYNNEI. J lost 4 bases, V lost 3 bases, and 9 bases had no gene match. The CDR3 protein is CASSEGPGLAGRYEQYF. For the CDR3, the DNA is TGTGCCAGCAGTGAGGGGCCGGGACTAGCGGGGCGGTACGAGCAGTACTTC.

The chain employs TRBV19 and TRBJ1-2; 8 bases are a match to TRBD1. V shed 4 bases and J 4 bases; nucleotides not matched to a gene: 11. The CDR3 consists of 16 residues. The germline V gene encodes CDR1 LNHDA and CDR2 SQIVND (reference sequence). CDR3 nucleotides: TGTGCCAGTAGTAAGGGACAGGACCCCCCCAGCTATGGCTACACCTTC. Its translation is CASSKGQDPPSYGYTF.

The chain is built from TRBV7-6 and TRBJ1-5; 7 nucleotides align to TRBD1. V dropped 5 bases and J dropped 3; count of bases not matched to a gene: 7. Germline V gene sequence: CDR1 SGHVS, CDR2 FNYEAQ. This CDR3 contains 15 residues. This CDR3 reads CASSPTTGPNQPQHF. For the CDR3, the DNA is TGTGCCAGCAGCCCCACGACAGGGCCCAATCAGCCCCAGCATTTT.

In DNA form, the CDR3 reads TGTGCCACCAGTGATTTTTCGGGGAGCGGTACAGATACGCAGTATTTT. Its protein is CATSDFSGSGTDTQYF. The chain is built from TRBV24-1 and TRBJ2-3, with D maybe TRBD2 (5 bases). V was pared by 1 base and J by 3 bases, with 13 bases between. CDR1 and CDR2 (germline): KGHDR, SFDVKD. This CDR3 has 16 residues.

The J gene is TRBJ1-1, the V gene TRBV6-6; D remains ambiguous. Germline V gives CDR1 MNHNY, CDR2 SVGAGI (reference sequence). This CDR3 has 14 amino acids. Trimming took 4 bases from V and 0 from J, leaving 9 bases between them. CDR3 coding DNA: TGTGCCAGCAGTTTGGACTCACTGAACACTGAAGCTTTCTTT. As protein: CASSLDSLNTEAFF.

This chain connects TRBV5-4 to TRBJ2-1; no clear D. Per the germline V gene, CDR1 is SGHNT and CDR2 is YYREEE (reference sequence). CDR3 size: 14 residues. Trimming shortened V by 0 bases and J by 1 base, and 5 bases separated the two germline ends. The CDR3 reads CASSLAGSYNEQFF. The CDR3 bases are TGTGCCAGCAGCTTGGCCGGGTCCTACAATGAGCAGTTCTTC.

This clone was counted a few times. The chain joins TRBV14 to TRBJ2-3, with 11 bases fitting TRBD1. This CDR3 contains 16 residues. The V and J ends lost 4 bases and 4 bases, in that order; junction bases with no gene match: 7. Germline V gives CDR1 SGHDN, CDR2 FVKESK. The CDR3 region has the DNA TGTGCCAGCAGCCGCCGGACAGGGGGCGTGGCAGATACGCAGTATTTT. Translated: CASSRRTGGVADTQYF.

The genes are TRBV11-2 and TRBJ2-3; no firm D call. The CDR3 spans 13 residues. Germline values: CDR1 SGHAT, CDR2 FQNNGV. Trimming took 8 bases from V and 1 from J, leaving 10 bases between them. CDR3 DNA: TGTGCCAGCTGCGCTAGTGGCACAGATACGCAGTATTTT. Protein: CASCASGTDTQYF.

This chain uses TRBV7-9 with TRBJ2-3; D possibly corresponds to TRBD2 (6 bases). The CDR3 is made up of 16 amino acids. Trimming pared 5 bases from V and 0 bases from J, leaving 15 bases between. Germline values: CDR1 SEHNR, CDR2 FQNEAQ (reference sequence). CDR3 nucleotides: TGTGCCAGCAGCGTTAGCGTGGGGGGAAGCACAGATACGCAGTATTTT. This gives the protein CASSVSVGGSTDTQYF.

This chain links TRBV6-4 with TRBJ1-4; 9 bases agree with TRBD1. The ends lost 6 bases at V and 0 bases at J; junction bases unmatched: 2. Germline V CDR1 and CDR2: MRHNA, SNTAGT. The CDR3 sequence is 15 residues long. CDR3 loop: CASRRTGATNEKLFF. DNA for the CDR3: TGTGCCAGCAGGAGGACAGGGGCAACTAATGAAAAACTGTTTTTT.

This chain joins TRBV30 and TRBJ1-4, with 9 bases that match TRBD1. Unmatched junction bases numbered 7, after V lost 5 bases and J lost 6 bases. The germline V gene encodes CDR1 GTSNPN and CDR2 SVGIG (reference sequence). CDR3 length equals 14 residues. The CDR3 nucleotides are TGTGCCTGGGGGACGGGACAGGGAGATGAAAAACTGTTTTTT. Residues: CAWGTGQGDEKLFF. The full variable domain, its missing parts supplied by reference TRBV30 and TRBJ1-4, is SQTIHQWPATLVQPVGSPLSLECTVEGTSNPNLYWYRQAAGRGLQLLFYSVGIGQISSEVPQNLSASRPQDRQFILSSKKLLLSDSGFYLCAWGTGQGDEKLFFGSGTQLSVL.

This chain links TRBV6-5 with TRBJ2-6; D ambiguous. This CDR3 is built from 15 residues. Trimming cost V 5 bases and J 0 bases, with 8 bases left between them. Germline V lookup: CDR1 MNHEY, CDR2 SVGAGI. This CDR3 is CASSRPVSGANVLTF. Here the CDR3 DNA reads TGTGCCAGCAGTCGCCCAGTCTCTGGGGCCAACGTCCTGACTTTC.

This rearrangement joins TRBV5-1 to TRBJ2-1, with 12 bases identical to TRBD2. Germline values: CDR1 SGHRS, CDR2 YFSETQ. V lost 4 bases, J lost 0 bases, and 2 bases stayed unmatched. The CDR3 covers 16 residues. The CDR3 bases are TGCGCCAGCAGCGTGACTAGCGGGGGCTCCTACAATGAGCAGTTCTTC. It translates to CASSVTSGGSYNEQFF.

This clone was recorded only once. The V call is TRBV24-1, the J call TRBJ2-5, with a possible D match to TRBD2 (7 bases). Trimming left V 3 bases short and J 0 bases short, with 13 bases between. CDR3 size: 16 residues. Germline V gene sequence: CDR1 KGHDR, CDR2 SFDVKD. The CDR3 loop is CATSDGGGLYQETQYF. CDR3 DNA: TGTGCCACCAGTGATGGCGGGGGCCTGTACCAAGAGACCCAGTACTTC.

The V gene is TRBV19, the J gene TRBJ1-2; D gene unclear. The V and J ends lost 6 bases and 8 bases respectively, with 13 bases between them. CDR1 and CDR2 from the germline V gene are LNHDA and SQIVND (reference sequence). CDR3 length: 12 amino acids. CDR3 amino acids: CASSLTDGGYTF. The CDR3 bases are TGTGCCAGTAGCCTTACAGATGGGGGCTACACCTTC.

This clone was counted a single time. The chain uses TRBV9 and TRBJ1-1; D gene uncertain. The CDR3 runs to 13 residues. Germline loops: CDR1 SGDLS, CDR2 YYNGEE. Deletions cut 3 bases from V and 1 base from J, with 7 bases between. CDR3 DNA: TGTGCCAGCAGCGGGAGCTGGAACACTGAAGCTTTCTTT. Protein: CASSGSWNTEAFF.

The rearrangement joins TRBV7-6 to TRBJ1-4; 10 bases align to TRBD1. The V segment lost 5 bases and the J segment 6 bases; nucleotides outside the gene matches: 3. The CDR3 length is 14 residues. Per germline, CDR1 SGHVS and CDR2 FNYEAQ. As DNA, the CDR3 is TGTGCCAGCAGCCCCGGGACAGGGGATGAAAAACTGTTTTTT. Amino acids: CASSPGTGDEKLFF.

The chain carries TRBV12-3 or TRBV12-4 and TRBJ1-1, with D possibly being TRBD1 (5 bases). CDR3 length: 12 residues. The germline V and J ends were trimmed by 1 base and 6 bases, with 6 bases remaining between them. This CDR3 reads CASSLGQPEAFF. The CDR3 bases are TGTGCCAGCAGTTTAGGACAGCCTGAAGCTTTCTTT.

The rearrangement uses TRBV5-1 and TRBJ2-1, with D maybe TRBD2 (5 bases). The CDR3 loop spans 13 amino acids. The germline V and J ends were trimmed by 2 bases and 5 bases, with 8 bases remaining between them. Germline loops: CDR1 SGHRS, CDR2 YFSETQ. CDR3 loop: CASSFGRNNEQFF. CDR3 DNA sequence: TGCGCCAGCAGCTTTGGGAGAAACAATGAGCAGTTCTTC.

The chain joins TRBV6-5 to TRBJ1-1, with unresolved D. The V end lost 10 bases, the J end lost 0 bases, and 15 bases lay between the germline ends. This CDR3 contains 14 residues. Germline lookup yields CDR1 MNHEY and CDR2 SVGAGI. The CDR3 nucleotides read TGTGCCACCGATGGCCGCTGGCTGAACACTGAAGCTTTCTTT. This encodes CATDGRWLNTEAFF.

CDR3 region: CASSVAGGVSAETQYF. As DNA, the CDR3 is TGCGCCAGCAGCGTAGCGGGGGGCGTGTCGGCAGAGACCCAGTACTTC. The genes are TRBV5-1 and TRBJ2-5, with 10 bases fitting TRBD2. Germline V gene lookup returns CDR1 SGHRS and CDR2 YFSETQ. V dropped 4 bases and J dropped 4; count of bases not matched to a gene: 10. CDR3 size: 16 residues.